This TCR beta chain is from a study of lymphopenia after photon versus proton radiotherapy. TCRdb's table, derived via immunoSEQ multiplex PCR, lists solely in-frame clones and lacks some. The sample lists 150,000 to 200,000 clones, approximately 86% occurring once. The ends were cut back, 0 bases at V and 10 bases at J, with 16 bases in the middle. CDR3 length: 15 amino acids. Per the germline V gene, CDR1 is LGHNT and CDR2 is FRNRAP. This receptor was identified in a man aged 45-65 years with gastric cancer. The chain links TRBV12-5 to TRBJ2-1, with a weak D call TRBD2 (6 bases). The material sequenced was peripheral blood, taken from a patient treated with photon-based radiotherapy. The CDR3 reads CASGLVRDGGGEQFF. For the CDR3, the DNA is TGTGCTAGTGGTTTGGTACGGGATGGGGGAGGCGAGCAGTTCTTC. The whole variable domain, filled in from reference TRBV12-5 and TRBJ2-1, reads DARVTQTPRHKVTEMGQEVTMRCQPILGHNTVFWYRQTMMQGLELLAYFRNRAPLDDSGMPKDRFSAEMPDATLATLKIQPSEPRDSAVYFCASGLVRDGGGEQFFGPGTRLTVL.